This T cell receptor (beta chain) comes out of a study of T cell repertoires in cytomegalovirus infection. Study background: Indications came from public TCR beta signatures; they pointed to CMV infection and to a matching HLA type.

TCRdb fed the reads into MiXCR, producing one record per CDR3 protein. The table shows 300,000 to 400,000 distinct CDR3 sequences, with over 15% occurring only once. V lost 0 bases to trimming and J lost 4 bases, with 9 bases between them. Germline V gene sequence: CDR1 SGHVS, CDR2 FNYEAQ. This CDR3 contains 15 residues. The table lists this clonotype with a few counts. This sequence joins TRBV7-6 and TRBJ1-4; a weak D match, TRBD1 (5 bases). The source of this sequence is a human donor in good health (CMV status not recorded). Some clones in this sample may be carry-over from other donors' samples. Specimen: PBMCs. CDR3 nucleotides: TGTGCCAGCAGCTTAGCGGGACCCAATAATGAAAAACTGTTTTTT. Protein sequence: CASSLAGPNNEKLFF.